Given below is one TCR beta chain in context. Antigen: not known. This specimen belongs to a study of T-cell memory formation after mild COVID-19. 5'RACE with constant-segment primers yielded barcoded, UMI-tagged TCR alpha and TCR beta cDNA libraries. MiXCR, applied by TCRdb to the 5' RACE reads, yields one record per CDR3 protein. Counted here are approximately 340,000 distinct CDR3 sequences, 15% to 20% occurring once; the ten biggest clones make up around 24%. This CDR3 is built from 15 residues. CDR1 is SEHNR, CDR2 FQNEAQ, per germline (reference sequence). Trimming pared 2 bases from V and 4 bases from J, leaving 14 bases between. Study conclusions and caveats: Clones contracting across day 15 to 85 had a balanced CD4/CD8 profile; later expanding clones leaned CD4+.

The sequenced material came from PBMCs or a T cell subset sorted from them (not recorded which). The receptor's source is a man aged 18 to 30 who had mild COVID-19 (a few samples of this study predate the infection). Cell type and time point are not known. The rearrangement links TRBV7-9 to TRBJ1-1, with D possibly TRBD1 on 6 matching bases. CDR3: CASSLRGAGFTEAFF. CDR3 nucleotides: TGTGCCAGCAGCTTAAGGGGGGCAGGTTTCACTGAAGCTTTCTTT.